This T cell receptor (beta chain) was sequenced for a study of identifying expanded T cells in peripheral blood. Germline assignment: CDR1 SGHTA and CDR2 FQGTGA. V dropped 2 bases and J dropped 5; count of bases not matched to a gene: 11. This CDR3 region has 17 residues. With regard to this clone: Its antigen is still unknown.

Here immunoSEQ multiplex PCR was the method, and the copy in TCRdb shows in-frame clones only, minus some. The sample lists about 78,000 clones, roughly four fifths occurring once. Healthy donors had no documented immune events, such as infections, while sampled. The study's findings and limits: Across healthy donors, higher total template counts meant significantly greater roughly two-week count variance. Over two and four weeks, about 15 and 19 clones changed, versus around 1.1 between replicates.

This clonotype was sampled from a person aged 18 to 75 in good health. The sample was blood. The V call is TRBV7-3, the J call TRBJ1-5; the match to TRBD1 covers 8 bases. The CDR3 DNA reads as TGTGCCAGCAGCTTAGTAGTGAGTGGGACAGGATATCAGCCCCAGCATTTT. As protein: CASSLVVSGTGYQPQHF.